These 14 T cell receptor beta chains came from one sample sequenced in a study of T cells in Graves' hyperthyroidism and ophthalmopathy. Amplification targeted TCR beta CDR3 regions from RNA transcripts. Initially, a first-round RT-PCR of the TCR CDR3 employed the HTBI primer set. MiXCR was run by TCRdb on the multiplex PCR reads, yielding one entry per CDR3 protein. The sample carries 300,000 to 450,000 distinct CDR3 sequences, over 11% recorded once. The specimen was blood. The receptors come from a woman aged 55-69 years with Graves' hyperthyroidism.

This clonotype occurred many times. The V gene is TRBV20-1, the J gene TRBJ2-3, with a weak D call TRBD2 (7 bases). The V gene's germline CDR1 is DFQATT and CDR2 SNEGSKA (reference sequence). The CDR3 sequence is 14 residues long. Trimming took 6 bases from V and 3 from J, leaving 16 bases between them. DNA of the CDR3: TGCAGTGCCCCGGGGGGCGGGAGAACAGATACGCAGTATTTT. It is translated as CSAPGGGRTDTQYF.

There are many counts of this clonotype. The chain has TRBV3-1 and TRBJ1-3, with D possibly being TRBD1 (5 bases). This CDR3 region has 15 residues. The germline V gene has CDR1 LGHDT and CDR2 YNNKEL (reference sequence). V was cut by 3 bases and J by 0 bases, with 9 bases left in between. The chain's CDR3 is CASSHTGNSGNTIYF. CDR3 in DNA: TGTGCCAGCAGCCACACAGGCAACTCTGGAAACACCATATATTTT.

The table lists this clonotype with many counts. This chain joins TRBV11-2 and TRBJ2-1; D is ambiguous. The CDR3 loop spans 15 amino acids. Germline loops: CDR1 SGHAT, CDR2 FQNNGV. Trimming removed 5 bases at V and 2 bases at J, with 13 bases between. This CDR3 reads CASSPGAATYNEQFF. The CDR3 coding sequence is TGTGCCAGCAGCCCCGGAGCAGCAACCTACAATGAGCAGTTCTTC.

V gene TRBV19 combines with J gene TRBJ2-1, with TRBD2 matching over 9 bases. CDR3 length: 17 amino acids. With V trimmed by 3 bases and J by 3 bases, 9 bases remained unmatched. Germline V gene sequence: CDR1 LNHDA, CDR2 SQIVND (reference sequence). The CDR3 sequence is CASSIRSGSDNYNEQFF. CDR3 bases: TGTGCCAGTAGTATCCGTAGCGGGAGTGACAACTACAATGAGCAGTTCTTC.

This clonotype was detected many times. J is TRBJ2-1 and V is TRBV7-9; D is possibly TRBD2 (6 bases). V dropped 2 bases and J dropped 10 bases, with 18 bases sitting between them. The germline V gene has CDR1 SEHNR and CDR2 FQNEAQ (reference sequence). The CDR3 extends over 15 amino acids. CDR3: CASSLNGGKGDEQFF. DNA for the CDR3: TGTGCCAGCAGCTTAAACGGCGGGAAAGGGGACGAGCAGTTCTTC.

Ten or more counts support this clonotype. The gene calls are TRBV10-1 and TRBJ2-7, with 10 bases aligning to TRBD2. V was pared by 4 bases and J by 2 bases, with 2 bases of the junction left unmatched. The CDR3 is made up of 14 amino acids. Germline lookup yields CDR1 WNHNN and CDR2 SYGVQD (reference sequence). The chain's CDR3 is CASSGGLAAYEQYF. The CDR3 region has the DNA TGCGCCAGCAGTGGTGGACTAGCGGCCTACGAGCAGTACTTC.

The chain joins TRBV12-3 or TRBV12-4 to TRBJ2-5, with a possible D match to TRBD2 (6 bases). Trimming cost V 3 bases and J 7 bases, with 15 bases left between them. The CDR3 spans 14 residues. CDR3 sequence reads: CASSFRAGRWTQYF. The CDR3 nucleotides read TGTGCCAGCAGTTTCAGAGCGGGCCGATGGACCCAGTACTTC.

This clonotype was recorded a few times. One base away lies a much larger clone, so this may be a sequencing read error. The chain joins TRBV12-3 or TRBV12-4 to TRBJ2-3; no reliable D call. This CDR3 contains 14 residues. The V end lost 1 base, the J end lost 0 bases, and 5 bases lay between the germline ends. CDR3 sequence: CASSLVVSTDTQYF. The CDR3 DNA reads TGTGCCAGCAGTTTAGTGGTCAGCACAGATACGCAGTATTTT.

This clonotype was recorded at least ten times. This chain uses TRBV2 with TRBJ2-7, with 8 bases identical to TRBD1. V lost 4 bases to trimming and J lost 5 bases; unmatched junction nucleotides: 4. Germline CDR1 SNHLY, CDR2 FYNNEI. CDR3 length: 13 residues. For the CDR3, the DNA is TGTGCCAGCAGTGCGACAGGGGCGGACGAGCAGTACTTC. Encoded protein: CASSATGADEQYF. Using reference TRBV2 and TRBJ2-7 for the parts outside the CDR3, the full variable domain is EPEVTQTPSHQVTQMGQEVILRCVPISNHLYFYWYRQILGQKVEFLVSFYNNEISEKSEIFDDQFSVERPDGSNFTLKIRSTKLEDSAMYFCASSATGADEQYFGPGTRLTVT.

This chain links TRBV28 with TRBJ2-1; 11 nucleotides agree with TRBD2. V trimming: 5 bases; J trimming: 7 bases; junction bases outside the gene matches: 7. CDR1 is MDHEN, CDR2 SYDVKM, per germline. The CDR3 extends over 15 amino acids. The CDR3 nucleotides read TGTGCCAGCAGTCCCTTAGCGGGAGGGCTGAATGAGCAGTTCTTC. It translates to CASSPLAGGLNEQFF.

J is TRBJ1-5 and V is TRBV20-1, with D possibly TRBD1 on 6 matching bases. This CDR3 contains 14 residues. The V end lost 5 bases, the J end lost 3 bases, and 14 bases lay between the germline ends. Germline CDR1 reads DFQATT; CDR2 reads SNEGSKA (reference sequence). CDR3 coding DNA: TGCAGTGCTGTACCGACAGGAAACAATCAGCCCCAGCATTTT. This codes for CSAVPTGNNQPQHF.

This chain uses TRBV19 with TRBJ1-4; D uncertain. The CDR3 has 13 residues. The ends were cut back, 2 bases at V and 12 bases at J, with 13 bases in the middle. Germline CDR1 reads LNHDA; CDR2 reads SQIVND (reference sequence). The CDR3 DNA sequence: TGTGCCAGTAGTATATCCCCTCAGTTGGAACTGTTTTTT. Its translation: CASSISPQLELFF.

This clonotype was counted at least ten times. The rearrangement joins TRBV24-1 to TRBJ1-2; tentatively, D is TRBD1 (5 bases). There are 16 residues in the CDR3. V dropped 5 bases and J dropped 0 bases, with 15 bases sitting between them. CDR1 and CDR2 (germline): KGHDR, SFDVKD. CDR3 in amino acids: CATSGGTDTPNYGYTF. As DNA, the CDR3 is TGTGCCACCAGTGGCGGGACCGACACTCCTAACTATGGCTACACCTTC.

This clonotype was seen more than once but under ten times. This chain connects TRBV10-1 to TRBJ1-1, with D unresolved. Per germline, CDR1 WNHNN and CDR2 SYGVQD (reference sequence). CDR3 size: 17 residues. V lost 0 bases to trimming and J lost 0 bases, with 14 bases between them. The CDR3 DNA reads as TGCGCCAGCAGTGAGTCGACACCCTCGGGAATGAACACTGAAGCTTTCTTT. It encodes CASSESTPSGMNTEAFF.